This T cell receptor beta chain came from a study of T-cell reconstitution after alpha-beta-depleted transplantation in children (dated by TCRdb to 2016 to 2018). Background on the whole study: Using TCR repertoire profiling, the study quantitatively followed how T-cell immune reconstitution unfolded in children after TCRalphabeta/CD19-depleted allogeneic hematopoietic cell transplantation. Overall results and qualifications from the work: The high TCRbeta diversity at day 60 in some patients was ascribed to recipient T cells and intrathymic progenitors that had survived conditioning. About two months after transplant, the apparently early recovery of alphabetaT-cell counts reportedly depended on just several hundred clones that had expanded rapidly and came from non-depleted graft cells. Hyperexpanded clone frequencies declined over subsequent months; after one year, T-cell counts and TCRbeta diversity were mostly attributed to newly produced T cells.

What the treatment or condition label conveys for this sample: allogeneic hematopoietic cell transplantation with graft depleted of TCRalphabeta T cells and CD19 B cells. Transplant recipients were children who received TCRalphabeta/CD19-depleted allogeneic hematopoietic cell grafts. This clonotype was detected only a few times. Its antigen is unknown. The input lacks base qualities; no much larger clone sits a single base away. Including the terminal cysteine and phenylalanine, the CDR3 comprises 13 residues. CDR3 DNA is the only sequence kept; it has 39 bases, read in frame from the first base. Library method: PCR. TCRdb lists the instrument as Illumina HiSeq 2500. Molecular barcoding was employed in the preparation of TCR libraries, with unique molecular identifiers being used to normalize TCRbeta repertoire quantification. In-frame beta chains were kept once TCRdb had trimmed the public reads at Q25 with fastp and called clones with MiXCR. Rows are unified per CDR3 protein, each entry keeping the most common DNA and genes. For this sample the table gives hundreds of thousands of distinct CDR3 sequences, of which approximately 15% were detected only once. Of the sample, about 4.6% falls within the top ten clones.

This chain joins TRBV21-1 to TRBJ2-7; TRBD1, the table's D call, was not compared with the DNA. TRBV21-1 is a pseudogene locus. This TCR derives from a male patient younger than 18 who had a stem cell transplant for acute lymphoblastic leukemia, so the T cells may come from the graft donor. Sequencing used PBMCs, mostly from graft donor cells, obtained 360 days after TCRalphabeta/CD19-depleted stem cell transplant. The CDR3 region reads CASGQGPRYEQYF. The DNA sequence follows: TGTGCCAGCGGACAGGGGCCGAGGTACGAGCAGTACTTC.